Listed here is a single TCR beta chain. Produced via immunoSEQ multiplex PCR; TCRdb's table is partial and in-frame only. The sample shows more than 2,000,000 clones, around nine tenths of them seen only once. This specimen belongs to a study of shared clonotypes between healthy human individuals. The CDR3 is made up of 13 amino acids. The V gene lost 1 base and the J gene lost 4 bases, with 8 bases spanning the gap. Germline CDR1 LGHNT, CDR2 FRNRAP. This TCR came from a man in his late teens or twenties in good health. The material sequenced was naive CD4+ T cells sorted from blood. The subset: CD45RA+ positively selected. The chain has TRBV12-5 and TRBJ2-7, with no clear D. The CDR3 DNA reads TGTGCTAGTGGTTTGGCCGAGTCTTACGAGCAGTACTTC. This encodes CASGLAESYEQYF. Drawing the rest from reference TRBV12-5 and TRBJ2-7, the complete variable domain is DARVTQTPRHKVTEMGQEVTMRCQPILGHNTVFWYRQTMMQGLELLAYFRNRAPLDDSGMPKDRFSAEMPDATLATLKIQPSEPRDSAVYFCASGLAESYEQYFGPGTRLTVT.